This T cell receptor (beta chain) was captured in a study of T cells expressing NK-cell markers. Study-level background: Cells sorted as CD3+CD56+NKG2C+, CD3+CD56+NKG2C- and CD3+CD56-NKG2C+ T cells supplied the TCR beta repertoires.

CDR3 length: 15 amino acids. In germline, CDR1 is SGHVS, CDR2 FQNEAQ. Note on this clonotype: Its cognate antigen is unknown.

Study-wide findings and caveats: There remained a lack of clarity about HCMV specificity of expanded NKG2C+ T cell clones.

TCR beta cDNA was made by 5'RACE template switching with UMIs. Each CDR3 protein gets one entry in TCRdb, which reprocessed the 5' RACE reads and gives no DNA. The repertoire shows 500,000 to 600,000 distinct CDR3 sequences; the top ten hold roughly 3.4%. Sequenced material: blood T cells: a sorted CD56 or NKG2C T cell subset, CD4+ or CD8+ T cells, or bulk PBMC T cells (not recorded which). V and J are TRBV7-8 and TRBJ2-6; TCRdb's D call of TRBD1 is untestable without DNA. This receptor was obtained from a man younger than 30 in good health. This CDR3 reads CASRETGAPANVLTF.